Included here is one TCR beta chain sequence, with context. Its antigen is unknown. The data belong to a study of CD8 T cells in Susac syndrome. Findings and limits, study-wide: As the study acknowledged, the number of individuals who were part of its TCR sequencing and HLA analysis was relatively small.

The CDR3 totals 15 residues. Per the germline V gene, CDR1 is SGHNT and CDR2 is YYREEE (reference sequence). V was trimmed by 1 base and J by 4 bases, leaving 13 bases between them. After extraction with the RNeasy kit, roughly 0.45 to 1 ug of the RNA was reverse transcribed using random hexamers. A multiplex approach, immunoSEQ multiplex PCR, amplified TCR beta CDR3 across 54 Vbeta and 13 Jbeta. TCRdb passed the immunoSEQ multiplex PCR reads through MiXCR, listing each CDR3 protein once. The sample consists of roughly 130,000 distinct CDR3 sequences, approximately 94% of them appearing once. This chain connects TRBV5-4 to TRBJ2-3; D perhaps matches TRBD2 (6 bases). This TCR was recovered from a human donor with multiple sclerosis. Input material: CD4+ T cells from PBMCs. CDR3 loop: CASSLKRVPPDTQYF. The CDR3 nucleotides read TGTGCCAGCAGCTTGAAGCGGGTCCCCCCAGATACGCAGTATTTT.